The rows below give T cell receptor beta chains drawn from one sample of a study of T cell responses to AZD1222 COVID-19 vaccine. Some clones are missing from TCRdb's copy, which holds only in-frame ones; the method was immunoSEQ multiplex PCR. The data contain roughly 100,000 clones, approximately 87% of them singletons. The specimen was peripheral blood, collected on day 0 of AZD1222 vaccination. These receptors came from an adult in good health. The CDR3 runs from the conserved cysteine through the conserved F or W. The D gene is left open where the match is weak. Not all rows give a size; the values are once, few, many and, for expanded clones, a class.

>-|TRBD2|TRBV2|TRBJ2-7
CASSPGLAGANEQYF
TGTGCCAGCAGTCCCGGACTAGCGGGAGCCAACGAGCAGTACTTC
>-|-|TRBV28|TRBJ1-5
CASRTDGNQPQHF
TGTGCCAGCAGAACGGACGGAAATCAGCCCCAGCATTTT
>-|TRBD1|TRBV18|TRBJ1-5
CASSPLGQLSSGNQPQHF
TGTGCCAGCTCACCCCTGGGACAGCTCTCCTCTGGAAATCAGCCCCAGCATTTT
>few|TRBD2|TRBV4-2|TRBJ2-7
CASSYGTSGLSSYEQYF
TGTGCCAGCAGCTACGGGACTAGCGGACTGAGCTCCTACGAGCAGTACTTC
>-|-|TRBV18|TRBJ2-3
CASSPNLQGIDTQYF
TGTGCCAGCTCACCAAATCTGCAGGGGATAGATACGCAGTATTTT
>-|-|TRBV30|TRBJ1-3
CAWSATGSGNTIYF
TGTGCCTGGAGTGCAACAGGATCTGGAAACACCATATATTTT
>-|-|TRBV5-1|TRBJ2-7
CASSLEGTFSYEQYF
TGCGCCAGCAGCTTGGAAGGGACGTTCTCCTACGAGCAGTACTTC
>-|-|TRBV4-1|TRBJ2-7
CASSQMWSSEQYF
TGCGCCAGCAGCCAAATGTGGTCGAGCGAGCAGTACTTC
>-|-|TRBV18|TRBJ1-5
CASSLADGQPQHF
TGTGCCAGCTCACTGGCCGACGGACAGCCCCAGCATTTT
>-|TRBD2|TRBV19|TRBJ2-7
CASSSGLAGSGTYEQYF
TGTGCCAGCTCTTCTGGACTAGCGGGTTCGGGGACCTACGAGCAGTACTTC